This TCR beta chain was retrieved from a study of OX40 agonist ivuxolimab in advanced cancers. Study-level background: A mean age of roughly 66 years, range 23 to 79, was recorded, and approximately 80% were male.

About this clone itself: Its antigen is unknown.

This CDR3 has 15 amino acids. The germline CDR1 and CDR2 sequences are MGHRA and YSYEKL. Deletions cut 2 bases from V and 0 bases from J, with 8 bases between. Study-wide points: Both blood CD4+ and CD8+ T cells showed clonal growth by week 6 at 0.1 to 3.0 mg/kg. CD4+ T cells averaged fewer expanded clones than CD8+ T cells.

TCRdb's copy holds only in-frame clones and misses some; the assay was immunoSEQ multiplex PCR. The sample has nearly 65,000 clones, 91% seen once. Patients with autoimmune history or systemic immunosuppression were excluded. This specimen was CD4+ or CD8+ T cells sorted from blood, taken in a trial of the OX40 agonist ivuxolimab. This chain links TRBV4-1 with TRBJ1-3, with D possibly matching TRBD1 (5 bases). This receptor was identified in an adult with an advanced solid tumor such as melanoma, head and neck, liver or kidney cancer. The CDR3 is CASSQSGGSGNTIYF. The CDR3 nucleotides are TGCGCCAGCAGCCAATCCGGGGGCTCTGGAAACACCATATATTTT.